One and the same sample provided the 21 T cell receptor beta chains below, sequenced in a study of blood T cells in healthy people across ages (dated by TCRdb to the mid-2010s). The library was built by means of 5' RACE. TCRdb shows the sequencer as Illumina HiSeq 2500. A second PCR of about 7 to 12 cycles was performed with a sample-barcoded 5' primer and a J-beta primer mix. TCRdb cleaned the public reads at Q25 with fastp, built clones with MiXCR and kept in-frame beta chains. Rows are combined by CDR3 protein, so each entry shows the most common genes and DNA. This sample is represented by roughly 1,800,000 distinct CDR3 sequences; roughly 52% of them were singletons. The ten largest clonotypes hold over 2% of the sample. Input material: blood. These receptors all stem from a woman aged 40 to 49 in good health.

The table lists this clonotype with a few counts. The chain has TRBV4-1 and TRBJ2-6, with D possibly TRBD1 on 5 matching bases. The CDR3 is 17 amino acids. Germline CDR1 MGHRA, CDR2 YSYEKL. Trimming pared 5 bases from V and 2 bases from J, leaving 16 bases between. This CDR3 reads CASSGRARFPGANVLTF. The CDR3 coding sequence is TGCGCCAGCAGCGGCAGGGCCCGGTTCCCTGGGGCCAACGTCCTGACTTTC.

This rearrangement joins TRBV28 to TRBJ2-7; no definite D call. The CDR3 covers 13 residues. Germline V gene data show CDR1 as MDHEN and CDR2 as SYDVKM. V lost 6 bases, J lost 3 bases, and 12 bases lay in between. CDR3: CASRPTDGYEQYF. CDR3 sequence (DNA): TGTGCCAGCAGACCCACTGACGGCTACGAGCAGTACTTC.

This clonotype was seen more than once but under ten times. The chain employs TRBV29-1 and TRBJ2-3; no clear D. V was shortened by 4 bases and J by 4 bases, with 12 bases between the two germline ends. The CDR3 consists of 13 residues. CDR1 is SQVTM and CDR2 is ANQGSEA in the germline V gene. Here the CDR3 reads CSVGERAADTQYF. The CDR3 DNA sequence: TGCAGCGTTGGGGAAAGGGCAGCAGATACGCAGTATTTT.

Comment on this clonotype: With a much larger clone just one base away, this may be a read error. The chain uses TRBV4-2 and TRBJ2-3, with TRBD2 matching over 8 bases. The CDR3 has 17 residues. Germline V gives CDR1 LGHNA, CDR2 YNFKEQ. The CDR3 sequence: CASNQFTAGGSTDTQYF. The CDR3 DNA sequence: TGTGCCAGCAACCAATTTACGGCGGGGGGCTCCACAGATACGCAGTATTTT.

This chain uses TRBV24-1 with TRBJ2-7; D perhaps matches TRBD1 (6 bases). V was pared by 5 bases and J by 2 bases, with 15 bases between. This CDR3 has 15 residues. The germline gives CDR1 KGHDR, CDR2 SFDVKD. The CDR3 sequence: CATSGTGTSTYEQYF. CDR3 sequence (DNA): TGTGCCACCAGTGGAACCGGGACATCGACCTACGAGCAGTACTTC.

This clonotype was detected once. The J gene is TRBJ2-5, the V gene TRBV18; no reliable D call. The DNA end is more similar to TRBJ2-7, so the J call may be wrong. CDR1 KGHSH and CDR2 LQKENI come from the germline V gene. This CDR3 has 15 amino acids. The CDR3 spells CASSPPSGRSDEQYF. Here the CDR3 DNA reads TGTGCCAGCTCACCACCCTCGGGCAGGTCGGACGAGCAGTACTTC.

The rearrangement uses TRBV3-1 and TRBJ2-3, with D tentatively TRBD1 (6 bases). Germline assignment: CDR1 LGHDT and CDR2 YNNKEL (reference sequence). CDR3 length: 15 residues. Trimming removed 0 bases from V and 6 bases from J, with 13 bases in between. The CDR3: CASSQEILRGDTQYF. The CDR3 DNA reads as TGTGCCAGCAGCCAAGAGATACTAAGGGGGGATACGCAGTATTTT.

This clonotype was seen a handful of times. The rearrangement uses TRBV5-1 and TRBJ1-2; 9 bases line up with TRBD1. This CDR3 is 14 amino acids long. V shed 4 bases, J shed 10 bases, and the junction held 11 bases outside the gene matches. Germline lookup yields CDR1 SGHRS and CDR2 YFSETQ. In DNA, the CDR3 is TGCGCCAGCAGCCTGCCGGGACAGGGTTTTGCCTACACCTTC. Protein: CASSLPGQGFAYTF.

The CDR3 nucleotides read TGTGCCAGCAGCTTAGTGTTGAGGGGACCCCAAGAGACCCAGTACTTC. It encodes CASSLVLRGPQETQYF. The gene calls are TRBV7-2 and TRBJ2-5; D might be TRBD1 or TRBD2, each matching 5 bases. Germline CDR1 is SGHTA and CDR2 is FQGNSA. The CDR3 covers 16 residues. Deletions cut 1 base from V and 1 base from J, with 13 bases between.

In its sample, this clonotype was seen a few times. The rearrangement uses TRBV7-6 and TRBJ2-5; D is possibly TRBD2 (5 bases). The CDR3 length is 13 residues. Looked up from germline, CDR1 is SGHVS and CDR2 is FNYEAQ. The V end was cut by 6 bases, the J end by 11 bases, with 19 bases between. The chain's CDR3 is CASRHQLVLEQYF. Here the CDR3 DNA reads TGTGCCAGCAGACACCAACTAGTTCTTGAGCAGTACTTC. Combining the CDR3 with reference TRBV7-6 and TRBJ2-5 gives the whole variable domain GAGVSQSPRYKVTKRGQDVALRCDPISGHVSLYWYRQALGQGPEFLTYFNYEAQQDKSGLPNDRFSAERPEGSISTLTIQRTEQRDSAMYRCASRHQLVLEQYFGPGTRLLVL.

This clonotype appeared a single time. This sequence joins TRBV24-1 and TRBJ2-3; 9 bases match TRBD1. V lost 0 bases and J lost 3; bases outside the gene matches: 6. Germline lookup yields CDR1 KGHDR and CDR2 SFDVKD. This CDR3 comprises 17 residues. CDR3 coding DNA: TGTGCCACCAGTGATTTGGGACAGGGGTTGGTGACAGATACGCAGTATTTT. Translation: CATSDLGQGLVTDTQYF.

The sample holds a few counts of this clonotype. The CDR3 region is CATSDLPGTSKETQYF. The CDR3 nucleotides are TGTGCCACCAGTGATTTACCCGGGACTAGCAAAGAGACCCAGTACTTC. The genes are TRBV24-1 and TRBJ2-5, with TRBD2 matching over 9 bases. The CDR3 covers 16 residues. V lost 1 base, J lost 3 bases, and 5 bases stayed unmatched. CDR1 is KGHDR and CDR2 is SFDVKD in the germline V gene.

This rearrangement joins TRBV20-1 to TRBJ1-5; 8 bases fit TRBD1. Germline CDR1 and CDR2: DFQATT and SNEGSKA (reference sequence). This CDR3 is built from 13 residues. The ends lost 5 bases at V and 3 bases at J; junction bases unmatched: 3. In DNA, the CDR3 is TGCAGTGCTTCAGGGGGCATCAATCAGCCCCAGCATTTT. Protein: CSASGGINQPQHF.

The rearrangement uses TRBV27 and TRBJ1-4, with D perhaps TRBD1 (5 bases). V was cut by 3 bases and J by 7 bases, with 15 bases left in between. CDR1 and CDR2 (germline): MNHEY, SMNVEV (reference sequence). The CDR3 totals 15 residues. The CDR3 coding sequence is TGTGCCAGCAGTTTCTGGGGAGAGGGACTTGAAAAACTGTTTTTT. As protein: CASSFWGEGLEKLFF. The full variable domain, its missing parts supplied by reference TRBV27 and TRBJ1-4, is EAQVTQNPRYLITVTGKKLTVTCSQNMNHEYMSWYRQDPGLGLRQIYYSMNVEVTDKGDVPEGYKVSRKEKRNFPLILESPSPNQTSLYFCASSFWGEGLEKLFFGSGTQLSVL.

This clonotype showed up just a few times. The chain couples TRBV20-1 to TRBJ2-7; TRBD2 aligns across 7 bases. With 0 bases clipped from V and 10 bases from J, the junction kept 3 bases outside the gene matches. Germline CDR1 DFQATT, CDR2 SNEGSKA (reference sequence). There are 11 residues in the CDR3. The DNA for the CDR3 is TGCAGTGCTAGAGATCGGGGGGTACAGTACTTC. It encodes CSARDRGVQYF.

J is TRBJ2-1 and V is TRBV20-1, with D unresolved. V lost 3 bases, J lost 0 bases, and 12 bases lay in between. There are 15 residues in the CDR3. The germline CDR1 and CDR2 sequences are DFQATT and SNEGSKA (reference sequence). The CDR3, as DNA: TGCAGTGCTAGGACGCAAGCTAGCTCCTACAATGAGCAGTTCTTC. This gives the protein CSARTQASSYNEQFF.

The gene calls are TRBV6-5 and TRBJ2-5, with 7 bases that match TRBD2. Germline loops: CDR1 MNHEY, CDR2 SVGAGI. The length of the CDR3 is 15 residues. The ends lost 6 bases at V and 1 base at J; junction bases unmatched: 8. The CDR3 DNA reads TGTGCCAGCAGAGGCCCTAGCGGAATCCAAGAGACCCAGTACTTC. Protein sequence: CASRGPSGIQETQYF.

V is TRBV20-1 and J is TRBJ1-6; 11 bases agree with TRBD1. CDR3 length: 14 amino acids. The junction had 2 bases not matched to a gene; V was cut back by 1 base and J by 9 bases. From germline, CDR1 is DFQATT and CDR2 SNEGSKA (reference sequence). The CDR3 bases are TGCAGTGCTAGAGTAGGGACAGGGGGTTCACCCCTCCACTTT. Its translation is CSARVGTGGSPLHF.

J is TRBJ2-5 and V is TRBV20-1, with 9 positions matching TRBD2. The V gene's germline CDR1 is DFQATT and CDR2 SNEGSKA (reference sequence). Losses at the gene ends were 5 bases for V and 7 bases for J; bases not matched to a gene: 11. The length of the CDR3 is 14 residues. This CDR3 reads CSAGTLAGSGTQYF. For the CDR3, the DNA is TGCAGTGCTGGTACGCTAGCGGGGTCCGGGACCCAGTACTTC.

The genes are TRBV7-9 and TRBJ1-2; D might be TRBD1 (6 bases). Germline assignment: CDR1 SEHNR and CDR2 FQNEAQ (reference sequence). V was pared by 6 bases and J by 2 bases, with 16 bases between. The CDR3 totals 15 residues. CDR3 in amino acids: CASRRSRDTNYGYTF. As DNA, the CDR3 is TGTGCCAGCAGGCGTTCCCGGGACACAAACTATGGCTACACCTTC.

This clonotype has at least ten counts. The germline gene is not matched at one end of the junction; a read error may be the cause. Here the CDR3 reads CASSSEGNYGYTF. The CDR3 bases are TGTGCCAGCAGCTCGGAGGGTAACTATGGCTACACCTTC. The rearrangement links TRBV5-1 to TRBJ1-2, with unresolved D. CDR1 and CDR2 (germline): SGHRS, YFSETQ. The CDR3 has 13 residues.